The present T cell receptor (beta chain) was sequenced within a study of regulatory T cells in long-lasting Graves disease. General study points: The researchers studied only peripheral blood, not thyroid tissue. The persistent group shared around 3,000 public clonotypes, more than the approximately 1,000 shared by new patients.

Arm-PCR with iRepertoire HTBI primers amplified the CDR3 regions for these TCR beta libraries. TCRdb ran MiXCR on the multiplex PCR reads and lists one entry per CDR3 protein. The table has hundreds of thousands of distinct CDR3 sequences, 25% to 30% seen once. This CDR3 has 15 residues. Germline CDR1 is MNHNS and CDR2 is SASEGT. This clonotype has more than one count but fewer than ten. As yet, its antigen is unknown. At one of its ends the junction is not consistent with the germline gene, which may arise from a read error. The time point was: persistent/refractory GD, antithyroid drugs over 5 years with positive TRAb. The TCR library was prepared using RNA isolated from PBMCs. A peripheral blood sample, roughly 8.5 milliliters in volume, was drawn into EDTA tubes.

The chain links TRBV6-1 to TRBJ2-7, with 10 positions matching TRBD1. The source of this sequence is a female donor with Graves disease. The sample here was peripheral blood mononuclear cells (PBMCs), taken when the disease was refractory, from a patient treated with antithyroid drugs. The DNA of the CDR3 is TGTGCCAGCAGTAAAGCCGGGACAGGGGCGCGGGAGCAGTACTTC. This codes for CASSKAGTGAREQYF.